These 30 T cell receptor beta chains were sequenced from one sample in a study of blood T cell repertoires in COVID-19. Sequencing used immunoSEQ multiplex PCR; TCRdb keeps in-frame clones, though not all of them. The data contain over 85,000 clones, about 85% of them seen just once; the ten biggest clones take up 9.5% to 15%. Material for sequencing was peripheral blood. The source of these receptors is a human donor in a cohort sampled during active COVID-19.

The chain couples TRBV6-5 to TRBJ2-1; perhaps TRBD2 as D (5 bases). The CDR3 has 16 residues. Trimming pared 2 bases from V and 0 bases from J, leaving 11 bases between. Germline-derived CDR1 and CDR2 are MNHEY and SVGAGI. CDR3 amino acids: CASSYSGSSSYNEQFF. Written as DNA, the CDR3 is TGTGCCAGCAGTTACAGCGGATCCAGCTCCTACAATGAGCAGTTCTTC.

This clone was seen just once. V gene TRBV9 combines with J gene TRBJ2-3; D gene ambiguous. The V gene lost 0 bases and the J gene lost 7 bases, with 9 bases spanning the gap. The CDR3 runs 13 residues. Per the germline V gene, CDR1 is SGDLS and CDR2 is YYNGEE. The CDR3: CASSVDLGNTQYF. The DNA for the CDR3 is TGTGCCAGCAGCGTAGATCTGGGCAATACGCAGTATTTT.

The chain employs TRBV7-3 and TRBJ2-3, with D unresolved. Germline V gene data show CDR1 as SGHTA and CDR2 as FQGTGA. The CDR3 contains 14 residues. Trimming took off 9 bases at V and 0 bases at J, with 13 bases between the two ends. Written as DNA, the CDR3 is TGTGCCAGTTCCGATACTACTAGCACAGATACGCAGTATTTT. Translated: CASSDTTSTDTQYF.

This chain connects TRBV18 to TRBJ2-3; 9 bases agree with TRBD1. J lost 4 bases, V lost 4 bases, and 9 bases had no gene match. Germline CDR1 and CDR2: KGHSH and LQKENI. The CDR3 totals 16 residues. For the CDR3, the DNA is TGTGCCAGCTCACGAATCCGGGGACAGGGCTCAGATACGCAGTATTTT. This encodes CASSRIRGQGSDTQYF.

V and J are TRBV6-5 and TRBJ2-7; no firm D call. This CDR3 region has 12 residues. Looked up from germline, CDR1 is MNHEY and CDR2 is SVGAGI. Trimming left V 5 bases short and J 5 bases short, with 10 bases between. CDR3 in DNA: TGTGCCAGCAGTAGATCCGGTGACGAGCAGTACTTC. Its protein product is CASSRSGDEQYF.

The CDR3 DNA sequence: TGTGCCAGCAGTTACCCGACTTACGAGCAGTACTTC. Encoded protein: CASSYPTYEQYF. The chain employs TRBV6-2 or TRBV6-3 and TRBJ2-7, with D unresolved. The germline CDR1 and CDR2 sequences are MNHEY and SVGEGT. The CDR3 extends over 12 amino acids. With 2 bases removed from V and 4 bases from J, the gap between germline ends came to 6 bases.

The chain is built from TRBV28 and TRBJ1-2; D remains unclear. Trimming shortened V by 8 bases and J by 5 bases, and 9 bases separated the two germline ends. The CDR3 has 11 amino acids. Germline lookup yields CDR1 MDHEN and CDR2 SYDVKM. CDR3 protein: CASSETYGYTF. The CDR3 bases are TGTGCCAGCTCGGAGACGTATGGCTACACCTTC.

The gene calls are TRBV4-3 and TRBJ1-2; perhaps TRBD1 as D (6 bases). V lost 3 bases and J 1 base, leaving 15 bases between the germline ends. CDR3 length equals 16 residues. Germline lookup yields CDR1 LGHNA and CDR2 YSLEER. The CDR3 DNA reads TGCGCCAGCAGCCATTGGACAGACCCAGATAACTATGGCTACACCTTC. It is translated as CASSHWTDPDNYGYTF.

V and J are TRBV7-3 and TRBJ1-5, with a weak D call TRBD1 (5 bases). The CDR3 is 22 residues long. CDR1 is SGHTA, CDR2 FQGTGA, per germline. With 2 bases removed from V and 2 bases from J, the gap between germline ends came to 31 bases. CDR3 DNA: TGTGCCAGCAGCTTAGTTGAGGACGGCCGAAAATCCTTGTTAGGGGGCAATCAGCCCCAGCATTTT. This translates into CASSLVEDGRKSLLGGNQPQHF.

The V and J genes are TRBV5-1 and TRBJ2-2, with a tentative D call TRBD1 (6 bases). The V end was cut by 3 bases, the J end by 0 bases, with 12 bases between. Germline V gene lookup returns CDR1 SGHRS and CDR2 YFSETQ. The CDR3 totals 16 residues. CDR3 region: CASSSNGQSNTGELFF. The CDR3 coding sequence is TGCGCCAGCAGCTCAAACGGACAGTCGAACACCGGGGAGCTGTTTTTT.

This clone was seen only once. The chain links TRBV6-6 to TRBJ2-2; TRBD2 might be the D (5 bases). Germline values: CDR1 MNHNY, CDR2 SVGAGI (reference sequence). CDR3 length: 14 residues. The V end lost 6 bases, the J end lost 9 bases, and 17 bases lay between the germline ends. The CDR3 protein is CASSPGVTGRELFF. The CDR3 nucleotides are TGTGCCAGCAGCCCCGGGGTGACGGGTAGGGAGCTGTTTTTT.

The chain joins TRBV9 to TRBJ2-5; 7 positions match TRBD2. With 4 bases clipped from V and 1 base from J, the junction kept 7 bases outside the gene matches. Germline V gene data show CDR1 as SGDLS and CDR2 as YYNGEE. The CDR3 extends over 15 amino acids. The CDR3 loop reads CASSPAGNSQETQYF. CDR3 DNA: TGTGCCAGCAGCCCAGCGGGGAACTCCCAAGAGACCCAGTACTTC.

V gene TRBV5-1 combines with J gene TRBJ2-2; the D gene is possibly TRBD1 (5 bases). Germline V CDR1 and CDR2: SGHRS, YFSETQ. Deletions cut 3 bases from V and 4 bases from J, with 10 bases between. CDR3 length: 14 amino acids. The CDR3 here is CASSSYRGTGELFF. The CDR3, as DNA: TGCGCCAGCAGCTCGTATAGGGGCACCGGGGAGCTGTTTTTT.

The chain has TRBV18 and TRBJ2-1; the D gene is possibly TRBD1 (5 bases). Germline CDR1 is KGHSH and CDR2 is LQKENI. The CDR3 has 14 residues. Trimming left V 2 bases short and J 6 bases short, with 11 bases between. The CDR3 region has the DNA TGTGCCAGCTCACCAGGGCTGCAGGGCAATGAGCAGTTCTTC. Translation gives CASSPGLQGNEQFF.

The J gene is TRBJ1-5, the V gene TRBV7-2; D remains ambiguous. The V gene's germline CDR1 is SGHTA and CDR2 FQGNSA. Between the trimmed V and J ends, which lost 3 bases and 5 bases, there was a span of 8 bases. The CDR3 has 13 amino acids. The CDR3 nucleotides are TGTGCCAGCAGCTTTTCGGGTGATCAGCCCCAGCATTTT. It yields the protein CASSFSGDQPQHF.

This clone appeared once. The chain links TRBV4-3 to TRBJ2-2; no definite D call. V lost 0 bases and J lost 0, with 8 bases in between. This CDR3 has 16 residues. CDR1 LGHNA and CDR2 YSLEER come from the germline V gene. The CDR3 region is CASSQDRRSNTGELFF. In DNA form, the CDR3 reads TGCGCCAGCAGCCAAGATCGCAGATCGAACACCGGGGAGCTGTTTTTT.

This chain joins TRBV9 and TRBJ2-5; 10 nucleotides match TRBD1. The CDR3 has 19 amino acids. The ends lost 4 bases at V and 4 bases at J; junction bases unmatched: 19. Germline V gene data show CDR1 as SGDLS and CDR2 as YYNGEE. The chain's CDR3 is CASSPRDRGSAKAAETQYF. The CDR3 coding sequence is TGTGCCAGCAGCCCGAGGGACAGGGGTTCAGCTAAAGCAGCAGAGACCCAGTACTTC.

The rearrangement links TRBV27 to TRBJ2-5; 14 nucleotides agree with TRBD2. Germline CDR1 MNHEY, CDR2 SMNVEV (reference sequence). V dropped 6 bases and J dropped 5; count of bases not matched to a gene: 5. This CDR3 has 15 amino acids. CDR3 sequence (DNA): TGTGCCAGCAGGGGACTAGCGGGGGCGGAGGAGACCCAGTACTTC. Amino acid sequence: CASRGLAGAEETQYF.

The chain recombines TRBV19 with TRBJ2-7; 13 bases line up with TRBD2. J was trimmed by 3 bases and V by 5 bases; bases with no gene match: 1. Germline values: CDR1 LNHDA, CDR2 SQIVND (reference sequence). This CDR3 contains 14 residues. The CDR3 protein is CASSGLAGVYEQYF. CDR3 sequence (DNA): TGTGCCAGTAGTGGACTAGCGGGAGTCTACGAGCAGTACTTC.

This clone came up once. The chain couples TRBV5-1 to TRBJ2-6; the D is unclear. CDR3 length: 15 residues. CDR1 is SGHRS and CDR2 is YFSETQ in the germline V gene. V lost 6 bases, J lost 0 bases, and 10 bases lay in between. The CDR3 DNA is TGCGCCAGCACCGTCGCGCCCTCTGGGGCCAACGTCCTGACTTTC. Translating it yields CASTVAPSGANVLTF. The full variable domain, with the rest looked up from reference TRBV5-1 and TRBJ2-6, is KAGVTQTPRYLIKTRGQQVTLSCSPISGHRSVSWYQQTPGQGLQFLFEYFSETQRNKGNFPGRFSGRQFSNSRSEMNVSTLELGDSALYLCASTVAPSGANVLTFGAGSRLTVL.

The chain uses TRBV18 and TRBJ2-7, with a tentative D call TRBD2 (6 bases). Germline CDR1 and CDR2: KGHSH and LQKENI. The CDR3 has 14 residues. Trimming took 6 bases from V and 4 from J, leaving 16 bases between them. DNA for the CDR3: TGTGCCAGCTCTAGACTAGAGGGCGGGTACGAGCAGTACTTC. This sequence encodes CASSRLEGGYEQYF.

The genes are TRBV27 and TRBJ1-1, with a weak D call TRBD1 (5 bases). This CDR3 region has 14 residues. V was pared by 3 bases and J by 1 base, with 9 bases between. Per germline, CDR1 MNHEY and CDR2 SMNVEV (reference sequence). CDR3 nucleotide sequence: TGTGCCAGCAGTTTCCAGGGAGGGAACACTGAAGCTTTCTTT. Its protein is CASSFQGGNTEAFF.

This clone appeared a few times. The chain carries TRBV2 and TRBJ1-5; D is undetermined. The CDR3 length is 13 residues. The V gene's germline CDR1 is SNHLY and CDR2 FYNNEI. V was cut by 4 bases and J by 0 bases, with 4 bases left in between. The CDR3 DNA sequence: TGTGCCAGCAGTGTAAATAGCAATCAGCCCCAGCATTTT. Translated: CASSVNSNQPQHF.

J is TRBJ1-2 and V is TRBV27; D is perhaps TRBD1 (6 bases). V lost 3 bases and J lost 2, with 7 bases in between. Germline-derived CDR1 and CDR2 are MNHEY and SMNVEV (reference sequence). CDR3 length: 13 residues. CDR3 nucleotides: TGTGCCAGCAGTTTTGGACAGAACTATGGCTACACCTTC. Amino acids: CASSFGQNYGYTF.

The chain joins TRBV28 to TRBJ2-3; 9 nucleotides match TRBD1. Losses at the gene ends were 5 bases for V and 4 bases for J; bases not matched to a gene: 7. This CDR3 has 15 residues. Germline-derived CDR1 and CDR2 are MDHEN and SYDVKM. CDR3 DNA: TGTGCCAGCAGTGCAACGGGACAGGGCGCAGATACGCAGTATTTT. Translated, it gives CASSATGQGADTQYF. Full variable domain (outside the CDR3, taken from reference TRBV28 and TRBJ2-3): DVKVTQSSRYLVKRTGEKVFLECVQDMDHENMFWYRQDPGLGLRLIYFSYDVKMKEKGDIPEGYSVSREKKERFSLILESASTNQTSMYLCASSATGQGADTQYFGPGTRLTVL.

This clone was picked up one time. The CDR3 nucleotides read TGTGCCAGCAGCATGGGACAGGGAGGCCAGCCCCAGCATTTT. Its protein product is CASSMGQGGQPQHF. The chain carries TRBV6-5 and TRBJ1-5; 9 nucleotides align to TRBD1. The trim removed 6 bases at V and 7 bases at J, leaving 7 bases unmatched. Germline values: CDR1 MNHEY, CDR2 SVGAGI. This CDR3 has 14 residues.

The chain is built from TRBV19 and TRBJ2-5; 8 nucleotides align to TRBD2. Germline lookup yields CDR1 LNHDA and CDR2 SQIVND (reference sequence). V shed 6 bases, J shed 4 bases, and the junction held 7 bases outside the gene matches. The CDR3 has 14 amino acids. The CDR3 region has the DNA TGTGCCAGTAGCCCCGGACTAGCTCGAGAGACCCAGTACTTC. Protein: CASSPGLARETQYF.

This clone was detected only once. This rearrangement joins TRBV7-9 to TRBJ1-1; D may be TRBD1 (6 bases). V was shortened by 5 bases and J by 4 bases, with 8 bases between the two germline ends. The V gene's germline CDR1 is SEHNR and CDR2 FQNEAQ (reference sequence). The CDR3 sequence is 12 residues long. The chain's CDR3 is CASSMGATEAFF. The CDR3 DNA reads TGTGCCAGCAGCATGGGGGCCACTGAAGCTTTCTTT.

The chain employs TRBV4-2 and TRBJ2-3; 13 bases line up with TRBD2. Germline CDR1 LGHNA, CDR2 YNFKEQ. Germline trimming cut 3 bases from V and 4 bases from J; bases unmatched to any gene: 10. The CDR3 sequence is 18 residues long. The CDR3 DNA reads as TGTGCCAGCAGCCAGGGACTAGCGGGGACAATTAATCCAGATACGCAGTATTTT. As protein: CASSQGLAGTINPDTQYF.

The rearrangement links TRBV7-2 to TRBJ2-7, with 7 bases matching TRBD2. The length of the CDR3 is 15 residues. Germline V gene lookup returns CDR1 SGHTA and CDR2 FQGNSA. V lost 1 base to trimming and J lost 3 bases; unmatched junction nucleotides: 6. DNA of the CDR3: TGTGCCAGCAGCTTAGATGCTGGGGGGGTCTACGAGCAGTACTTC. Translation gives CASSLDAGGVYEQYF. Full variable domain (outside the CDR3, taken from reference TRBV7-2 and TRBJ2-7): GAGVSQSPSNKVTEKGKDVELRCDPISGHTALYWYRQSLGQGLEFLIYFQGNSAPDKSGLPSDRFSAERTGGSVSTLTIQRTQQEDSAVYLCASSLDAGGVYEQYFGPGTRLTVT.